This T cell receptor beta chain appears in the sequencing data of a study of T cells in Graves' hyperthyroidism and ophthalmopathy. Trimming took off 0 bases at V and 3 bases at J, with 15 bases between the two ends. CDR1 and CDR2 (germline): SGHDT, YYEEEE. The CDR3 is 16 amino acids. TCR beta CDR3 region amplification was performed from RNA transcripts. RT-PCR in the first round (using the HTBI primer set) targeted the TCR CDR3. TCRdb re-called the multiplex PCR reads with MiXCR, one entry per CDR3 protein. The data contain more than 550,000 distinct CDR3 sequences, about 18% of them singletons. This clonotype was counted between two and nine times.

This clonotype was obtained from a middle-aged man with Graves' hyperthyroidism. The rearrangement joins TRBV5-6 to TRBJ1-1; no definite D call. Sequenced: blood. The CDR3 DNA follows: TGTGCCAGCAGCTTGGAAGTCGATCTGATGGACACTGAAGCTTTCTTT. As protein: CASSLEVDLMDTEAFF.